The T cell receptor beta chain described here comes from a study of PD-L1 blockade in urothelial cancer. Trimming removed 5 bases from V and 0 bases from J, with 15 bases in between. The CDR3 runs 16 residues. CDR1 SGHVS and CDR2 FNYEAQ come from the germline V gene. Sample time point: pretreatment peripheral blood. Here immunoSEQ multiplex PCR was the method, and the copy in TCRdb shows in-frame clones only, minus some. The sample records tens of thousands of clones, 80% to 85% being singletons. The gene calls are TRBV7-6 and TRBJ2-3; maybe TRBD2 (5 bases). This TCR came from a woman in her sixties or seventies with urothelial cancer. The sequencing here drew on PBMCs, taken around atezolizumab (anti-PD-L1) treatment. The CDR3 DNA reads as TGTGCCAGCAGCGCCTACAAAGCGGCTAGCACAGATACGCAGTATTTT. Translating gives CASSAYKAASTDTQYF.